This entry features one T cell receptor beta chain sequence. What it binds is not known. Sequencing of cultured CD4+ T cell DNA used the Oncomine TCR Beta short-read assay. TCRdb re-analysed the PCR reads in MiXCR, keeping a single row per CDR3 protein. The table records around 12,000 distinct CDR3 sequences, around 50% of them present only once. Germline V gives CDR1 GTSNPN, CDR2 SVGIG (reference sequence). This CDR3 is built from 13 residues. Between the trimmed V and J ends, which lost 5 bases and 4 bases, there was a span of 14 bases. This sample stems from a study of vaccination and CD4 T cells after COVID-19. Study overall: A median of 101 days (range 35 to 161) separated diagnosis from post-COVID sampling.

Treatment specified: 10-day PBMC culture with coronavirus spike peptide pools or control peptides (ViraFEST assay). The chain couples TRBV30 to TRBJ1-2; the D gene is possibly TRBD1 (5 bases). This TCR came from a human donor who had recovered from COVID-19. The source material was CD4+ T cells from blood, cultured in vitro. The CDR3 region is CAWSGSAGYGYTF. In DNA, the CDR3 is TGTGCCTGGTCAGGGTCGGCGGGCTATGGCTACACCTTC. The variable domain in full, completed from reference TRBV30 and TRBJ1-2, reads SQTIHQWPATLVQPVGSPLSLECTVEGTSNPNLYWYRQAAGRGLQLLFYSVGIGQISSEVPQNLSASRPQDRQFILSSKKLLLSDSGFYLCAWSGSAGYGYTFGSGTRLTVV.